The rows below give T cell receptor beta chains drawn from one sample of a study of blood T cell repertoires in COVID-19. The assay was immunoSEQ multiplex PCR, and TCRdb's table has in-frame clones only and misses some. The table includes about 120,000 clones, about 86% detected once. The specimen sequenced was peripheral blood. The receptors shown here come from a woman between 50 and 59 years old with acute or convalescent COVID-19. Each CDR3 is given with its conserved first and last residue.

>TRBV5-5|TRBJ1-5|14
CASSFEVGNQPQHF
>TRBV4-3|TRBJ2-7|16
CASSQGTSEPSYEQYF
>TRBV11-2|TRBJ1-2|14
CASSLLTGAYGYTF
>TRBV5-1|TRBJ2-7|13
CASSRGPSYEQYF
>TRBV30|TRBJ1-5|15
CAWRDGILRNQPQHF
>TRBV3-1/TRBV3-2|TRBJ2-7|17
CASSQDPSPLRDYEQYF
>TRBV19|TRBJ2-3|18
CASSSDSGLAGGRDTQYF
>TRBV5-1|TRBJ2-7|14
CASSLEGPPLEQYF
>TRBV12-3/TRBV12-4|TRBJ2-2|12
CASSINEGELFF
>TRBV7-8|TRBJ2-7|14
CASSSTSGKYEQYF
>TRBV29-1|TRBJ2-2|12
CSVGRETGELFF
>TRBV30|TRBJ1-3|14
CAWGLGDSGNTIYF
>TRBV18|TRBJ2-1|16
CASSFLTSTIPNEQFF
>TRBV5-6|TRBJ1-2|12
CASSLERRGYTF
>TRBV4-1|TRBJ1-5|14
CASSQVQGSQPQHF
>TRBV10-3|TRBJ1-6|13
CAISALDNSPLHF
>TRBV19|TRBJ1-6|13
CASSSGTGGTLHF
>TRBV13|TRBJ2-7|12
CASSPHPQEQYF
>TRBV14|TRBJ2-5|15
CASSLLAGGWETQYF
>TRBV18|TRBJ2-3|15
CASSPAWPESDTQYF
>TRBV11-2|TRBJ1-4|15
CASSSGTAINEKLFF
>TRBV20-1|TRBJ2-7|13
CSASNRGPYEQYF
>TRBV3-1/TRBV3-2|TRBJ1-3|14
CASSLQQSGNTIYF
>TRBV7-2|TRBJ2-7|17
CASSQGLAGARGHEQYF
>TRBV10-1|TRBJ1-2|16
CASQPGTGEINHGYTF
>TRBV27|TRBJ1-5|13
CASSLQGAKPQHF
>TRBV18|TRBJ1-5|14
CASSPEGGNQPQHF
>TRBV27|TRBJ2-7|15
CASSFRQGIYDEQYF
>TRBV6-5|TRBJ2-5|16
CASSYRDRGGQETQYF
>TRBV5-1|TRBJ1-2|12
CASSVYRGGYTF
>TRBV6-4|TRBJ1-1|13
CASRDGPNTEAFF
>TRBV6-5|TRBJ2-3|13
CASSLLATDTQYF
>TRBV7-7|TRBJ2-5|18
CASSLATSGGIGGETQYF
>TRBV5-4|TRBJ2-5|17
CASSLAGLAGSEETQYF
>TRBV19|TRBJ1-5|13
CASSTGGNQPQHF
>TRBV10-2|TRBJ1-2|14
CASSESMAFYGYTF
>TRBV5-1|TRBJ1-4|14
CASSPGQNNEKLFF
>TRBV27|TRBJ1-1|16
CASSYLPGRFDTEAFF
>TRBV4-2|TRBJ1-2|15
CASSPRTGGYYGYTF
>TRBV4-1|TRBJ1-4|14
CASSPGQGDEKLFF
>TRBV27|TRBJ2-5|18
CASSLSKRLAGVGETQYF
>TRBV9|TRBJ2-3|15
CASSVGPEFTDTQYF
>TRBV18|TRBJ1-3|14
CASSALPDGNTIYF
>TRBV4-3|TRBJ1-2|15
CASSQEVPGDGGYTF
>TRBV7-9|TRBJ1-5|14
CASSSRDSNQPQHF
>TRBV2|TRBJ1-5|15
CATQNQQGENQPQHF
>TRBV9|TRBJ2-3|16
CASSVTSGGAADTQYF
>TRBV5-6|TRBJ2-1|18
CASSLGPHLAGVLDEQFF
>TRBV25-1|TRBJ1-2|18
CASSSGSPGQGALYGYTF
>TRBV29-1|TRBJ1-2|13
CSVVTIRLNGYTF
>TRBV19|TRBJ1-1|15
CASSTGPTGGTEAFF
>TRBV30|TRBJ1-2|12
CAWRASNYGYTF
>TRBV5-1|TRBJ2-7|15
CASSEGLRRDYEQYF
>TRBV23-1|TRBJ2-7|15
CASSQSLNWTYEQYF
>TRBV7-6|TRBJ2-3|18
CASSLAFRGGVRTDTQYF